This T cell receptor beta chain comes out of a study of blood T cell repertoires in COVID-19. Profiling relied on immunoSEQ multiplex PCR, and the TCRdb table lists in-frame clones only, not all of them. Of about 64,000 clones listed, 88% are singletons. CDR1 SGHNT and CDR2 YYREEE come from the germline V gene (reference sequence). The CDR3 runs to 16 residues. After removal of 6 bases from V and 5 bases from J, the junction contained 14 bases not matched to a gene. The sample was peripheral blood. The receptor's source is a woman aged 60-70 years with COVID-19, enrolled during active disease. This chain uses TRBV5-4 with TRBJ2-5; 9 bases are a match to TRBD1. CDR3 nucleotides: TGTGCCAGCACCCTCCGGGAAGGGACAGGGAGGGAGACCCAGTACTTC. It is translated as CASTLREGTGRETQYF.